This TCR beta chain was retrieved from a study of metastatic and nonmetastatic thyroid tumors. Study background: Repertoires from blood and tumor or nodule tissue of malignant and benign thyroid patients were compared. Study conclusions and caveats: TCR beta diversity was reportedly significantly higher in malignant thyroid tumors than benign nodules, in blood and tumor.

V was clipped by 6 bases and J by 16 bases; unmatched bases: 8. The CDR3 is 13 residues long. Germline V gene sequence: CDR1 LNHDA, CDR2 SQIVND (reference sequence). At least ten counts were recorded for this clone. The antigen remains unidentified. Each patient went into thyroid surgery without having received any treatment. In the original analysis: For papillary thyroid cancer, a distant-metastasis classifier was constructed from CDR3 differences observed across clinicopathological groups. TCRdb reprocessed the PCR reads via MiXCR. The V and J calls come from TCRdb's annotation, not from the publication. The sample records some 42,000 clones, 25% to 30% being singletons.

The TCR originated in a male donor with papillary thyroid cancer or a benign thyroid nodule (not recorded which). Some clones in this sample may be carry-over from other donors' samples. This chain joins TRBV19 and TRBJ2-1; 14 bases map to TRBD2. The material sequenced was blood. CDR3 nucleotides: TGTGCCAGTAGCCGCGGGACTAGCGGGAGTATTTTCTTC. Protein sequence: CASSRGTSGSIFF.